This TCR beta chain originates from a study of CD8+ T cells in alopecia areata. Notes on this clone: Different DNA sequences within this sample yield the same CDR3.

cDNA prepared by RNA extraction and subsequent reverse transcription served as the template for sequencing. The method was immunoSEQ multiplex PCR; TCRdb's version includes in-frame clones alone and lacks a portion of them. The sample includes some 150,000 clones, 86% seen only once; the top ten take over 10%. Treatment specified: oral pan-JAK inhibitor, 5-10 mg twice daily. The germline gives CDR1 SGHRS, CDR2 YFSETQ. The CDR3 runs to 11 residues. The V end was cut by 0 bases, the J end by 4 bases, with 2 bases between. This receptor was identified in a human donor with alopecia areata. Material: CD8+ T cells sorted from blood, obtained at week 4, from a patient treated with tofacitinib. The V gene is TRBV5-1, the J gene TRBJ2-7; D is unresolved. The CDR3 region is CASSLGYEQYF. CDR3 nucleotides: TGCGCCAGCAGCTTGGGGTACGAGCAGTACTTC.